This T cell receptor (beta chain) stems from a study of identical twins. Germline CDR1 reads SGHTA; CDR2 reads FQGNSA. There are 17 residues in the CDR3. Trimming cost V 0 bases and J 0 bases; bases outside gene matches: 6. From the 5' RACE reads, TCRdb called clonotypes with MiXCR, one entry per CDR3 protein. The sample lists about 720,000 distinct CDR3 sequences, over 8.5% occurring once. This clonotype came up a few times. The data also belong to a second study, concerning yellow fever vaccine responses in identical twins.

The sequenced sample was PBMCs. The V call is TRBV7-2, the J call TRBJ2-3; TRBD1 matches at 7 bases. The sequence was obtained from a woman in her late teens or twenties in good health. CDR3 nucleotides: TGTGCCAGCAGCTTAGCCACAGGGGTCCCTAGCACAGATACGCAGTATTTT. Its translation: CASSLATGVPSTDTQYF. Filled out from reference TRBV7-2 and TRBJ2-3, the complete variable domain reads GAGVSQSPSNKVTEKGKDVELRCDPISGHTALYWYRQSLGQGLEFLIYFQGNSAPDKSGLPSDRFSAERTGGSVSTLTIQRTQQEDSAVYLCASSLATGVPSTDTQYFGPGTRLTVL.